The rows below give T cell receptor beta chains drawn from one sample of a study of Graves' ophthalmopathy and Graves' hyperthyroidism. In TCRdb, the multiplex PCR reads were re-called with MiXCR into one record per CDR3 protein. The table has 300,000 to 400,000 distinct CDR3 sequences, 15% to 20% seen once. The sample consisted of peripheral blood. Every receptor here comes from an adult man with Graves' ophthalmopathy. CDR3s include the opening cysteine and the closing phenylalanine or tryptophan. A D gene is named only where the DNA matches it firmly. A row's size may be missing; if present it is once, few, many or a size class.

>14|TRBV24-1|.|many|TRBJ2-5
CATSDSWGQETQYF
TGTGCCACCAGTGATTCTTGGGGCCAAGAGACCCAGTACTTC
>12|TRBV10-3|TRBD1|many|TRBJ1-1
CAIRDRDTEAFF
TGTGCCATCAGGGACAGGGACACTGAAGCTTTCTTT
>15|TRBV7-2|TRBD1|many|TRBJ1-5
CASSLTGGLGQPQHF
TGTGCCAGCAGCTTAACAGGGGGCCTTGGGCAGCCCCAGCATTTT
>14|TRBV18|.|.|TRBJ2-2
CASGGRVNTGELFF
TGTGCCAGCGGAGGACGGGTGAACACCGGGGAGCTGTTTTTT
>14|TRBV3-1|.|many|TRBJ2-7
CASSHPSATYEQYF
TGTGCCAGCAGCCATCCAAGCGCGACCTACGAGCAGTACTTC
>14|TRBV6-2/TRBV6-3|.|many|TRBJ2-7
CASSYGTGDYEQYF
TGTGCCAGCAGTTACGGGACGGGGGATTACGAGCAGTACTTC
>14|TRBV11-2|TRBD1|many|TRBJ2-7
CASSLSRQGREQYF
TGTGCCAGCAGCTTATCGAGACAGGGGAGAGAGCAGTACTTC
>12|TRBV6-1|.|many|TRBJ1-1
CAGGQLNTEAFF
TGTGCCGGCGGACAGCTGAACACTGAAGCTTTCTTT
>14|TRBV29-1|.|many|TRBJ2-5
CSVVWLAEQETQYF
TGCAGCGTTGTGTGGCTAGCTGAACAAGAGACCCAGTACTTC
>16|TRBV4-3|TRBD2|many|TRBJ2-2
CASSPNGGVDTGELFF
TGCGCCAGCAGCCCGAACGGGGGGGTGGACACCGGGGAGCTGTTTTTT
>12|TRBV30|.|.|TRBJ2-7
CAWSATGYEQYF
TGTGCCTGGAGTGCGACAGGATACGAGCAGTACTTC
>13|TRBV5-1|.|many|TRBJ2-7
CASSWVSGDEQYF
TGCGCCAGCAGCTGGGTTAGCGGCGACGAGCAGTACTTC
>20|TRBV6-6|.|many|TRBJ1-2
CASRGYGTASGPATGYGYTF
TGTGCCAGCAGGGGATACGGGACGGCTTCAGGGCCGGCGACAGGTTATGGCTACACCTTC
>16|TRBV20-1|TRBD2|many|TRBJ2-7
CSAHDPTSRSSYEQYF
TGCAGTGCCCATGACCCGACTAGCCGAAGCTCCTACGAGCAGTACTTC
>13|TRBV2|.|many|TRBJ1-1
CASKEDTNTEAFF
TGTGCCAGCAAGGAGGATACGAACACTGAAGCTTTCTTT
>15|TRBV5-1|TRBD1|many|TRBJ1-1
CASSRRQGVNTEAFF
TGCGCCAGCAGCCGTAGACAGGGGGTGAACACTGAAGCTTTCTTT
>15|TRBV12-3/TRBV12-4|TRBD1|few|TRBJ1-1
CASSTKGQGATEAFF
TGTGCCAGCAGTACCAAAGGACAGGGGGCCACTGAAGCTTTCTTT
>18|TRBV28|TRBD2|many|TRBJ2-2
CASTSSGGGVSNTGELFF
TGTGCCAGCACCTCCTCGGGAGGTGGGGTCTCGAACACCGGGGAGCTGTTTTTT
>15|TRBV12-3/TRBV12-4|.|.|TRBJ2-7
CASSPAPRLTYEQYF
TGTGCCAGCAGTCCAGCTCCAAGACTGACCTACGAGCAGTACTTC
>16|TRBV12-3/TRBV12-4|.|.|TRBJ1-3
CASSPQAFGVRNTIYF
TGTGCCAGCAGTCCCCAGGCGTTCGGCGTACGAAACACCATATATTTT
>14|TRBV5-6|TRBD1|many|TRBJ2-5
CASSHPTGGETQYF
TGTGCCAGCAGCCACCCGACAGGGGGTGAGACCCAGTACTTC
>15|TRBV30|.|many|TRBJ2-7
CAWRARDTPWTEQYF
TGTGCCTGGAGAGCGAGGGACACACCTTGGACCGAGCAGTACTTC
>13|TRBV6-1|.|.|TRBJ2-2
CASSERDTGELFF
TGTGCCAGCAGTGAAAGGGACACCGGGGAGCTGTTTTTT
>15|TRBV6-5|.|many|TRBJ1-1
CASKPEREWNTEAFF
TGTGCCAGCAAGCCCGAGAGGGAGTGGAACACTGAAGCTTTCTTT
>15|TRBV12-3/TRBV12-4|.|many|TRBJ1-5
CASSLSPVGQQPQHF
TGTGCCAGCAGCCTCTCACCGGTCGGACAGCAGCCCCAGCATTTT
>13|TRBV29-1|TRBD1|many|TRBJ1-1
CSVLTGGEVGAFF
TGCAGCGTACTCACAGGGGGTGAAGTCGGAGCTTTCTTT
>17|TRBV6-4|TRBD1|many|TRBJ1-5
CASSRMPGQKVNQPQHF
TGTGCCAGCAGTCGGATGCCGGGACAGAAAGTCAATCAGCCCCAGCATTTT
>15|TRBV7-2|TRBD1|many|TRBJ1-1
CASSTSTGANTEAFF
TGTGCCAGCAGCACCTCGACAGGGGCGAACACTGAAGCTTTCTTT
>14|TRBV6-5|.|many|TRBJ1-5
CASSYSGVGQPQHF
TGTGCCAGCAGTTACTCAGGGGTAGGGCAGCCCCAGCATTTT
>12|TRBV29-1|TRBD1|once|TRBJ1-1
CSGHRGGTEAFF
TGCAGCGGGCACAGGGGAGGGACTGAAGCTTTCTTT
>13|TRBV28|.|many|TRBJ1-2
CATTLPPNYGYTF
TGTGCCACCACTCTTCCGCCTAACTATGGCTACACCTTC
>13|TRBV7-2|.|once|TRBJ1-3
CASRLGSGNTIYF
TGTGCCAGCAGGTTGGGTTCTGGAAACACCATATATTTT
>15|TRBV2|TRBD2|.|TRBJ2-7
CASRAGTSGSYEQYF
TGTGCCAGCAGGGCCGGGACTAGCGGATCCTACGAGCAGTACTTC
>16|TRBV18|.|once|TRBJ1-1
CASSPLYTVMDTEAFF
TGTGCCAGCTCACCACTTTATACAGTGATGGACACTGAAGCTTTCTTT
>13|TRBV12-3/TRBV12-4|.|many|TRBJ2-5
CASTLLGFETQYF
TGTGCCAGCACGCTACTCGGTTTCGAGACCCAGTACTTC
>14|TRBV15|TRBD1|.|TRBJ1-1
CATSMRGLNTEAFF
TGTGCCACCAGCATGAGGGGGCTAAACACTGAAGCTTTCTTT
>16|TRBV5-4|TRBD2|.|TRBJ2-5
CASSWTSGGSGETQYF
TGTGCCAGCAGCTGGACTAGCGGGGGGTCTGGGGAGACCCAGTACTTC
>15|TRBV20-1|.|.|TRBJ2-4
CSARDPQGGKNIQYF
TGCAGTGCTAGAGATCCCCAGGGGGGGAAAAACATTCAGTACTTC
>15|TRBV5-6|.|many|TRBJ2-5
CASSLPGALRETQYF
TGTGCCAGCAGCTTGCCGGGGGCCCTTAGGGAGACCCAGTACTTC
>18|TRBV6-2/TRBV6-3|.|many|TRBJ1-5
CASSYSSPWGKSNQPQHF
TGTGCCAGCAGTTACTCTTCCCCCTGGGGGAAAAGCAATCAGCCCCAGCATTTT
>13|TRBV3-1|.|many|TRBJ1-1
CASSQDAGTEAFF
TGTGCCAGCAGCCAAGATGCAGGTACCGAAGCTTTCTTT
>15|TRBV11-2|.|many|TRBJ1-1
CASSLVGEMNTEAFF
TGTGCCAGCAGCTTAGTCGGTGAAATGAACACTGAAGCTTTCTTT
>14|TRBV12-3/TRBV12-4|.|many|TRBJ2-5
CASSHLDRQETQYF
TGTGCCAGCAGTCACCTCGACAGACAAGAGACCCAGTACTTC
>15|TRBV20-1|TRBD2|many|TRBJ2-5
CSARTASGAQETQYF
TGCAGTGCCCGAACAGCTAGCGGGGCCCAAGAGACCCAGTACTTC
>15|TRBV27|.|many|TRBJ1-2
CASSSSGRRTYGYTF
TGTGCCAGCAGTTCCTCGGGGCGGCGGACCTATGGCTACACCTTC
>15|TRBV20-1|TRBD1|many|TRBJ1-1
CSAWTPGQGNTEAFF
TGCAGTGCTTGGACCCCAGGACAGGGGAACACTGAAGCTTTCTTT
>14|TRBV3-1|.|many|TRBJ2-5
CASSPHIAKETQYF
TGTGCCAGCAGCCCACATATAGCGAAAGAGACCCAGTACTTC
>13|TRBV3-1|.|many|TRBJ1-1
CASSLMKNTEAFF
TGTGCCAGCAGCCTTATGAAGAACACTGAAGCTTTCTTT
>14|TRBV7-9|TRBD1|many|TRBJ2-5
CASSAGTGRETQYF
TGTGCCAGCAGCGCGGGGACAGGGAGAGAGACCCAGTACTTC
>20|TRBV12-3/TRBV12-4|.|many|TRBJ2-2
CASSFNRLLYRRANTGELFF
TGTGCCAGCAGTTTTAATCGTCTCCTCTATAGGAGGGCGAACACCGGGGAGCTGTTTTTT
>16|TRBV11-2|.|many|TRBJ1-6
CASSPDRASYNSPLHF
TGTGCCAGCAGCCCGGACCGAGCCTCCTATAATTCACCCCTCCACTTT
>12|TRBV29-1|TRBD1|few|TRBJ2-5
CSAGTGQETQYF
TGCAGCGCAGGGACAGGACAAGAGACCCAGTACTTC
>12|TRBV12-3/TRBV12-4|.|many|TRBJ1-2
CASTMTAYGYTF
TGTGCCAGCACCATGACAGCCTATGGCTACACCTTC